The source of this TCR beta chain is a study of cytomegalovirus exposure and HLA in healthy donors. Study results and caveats: Using a false discovery rate of 0.05, a later analysis showed that 16,951 TCR beta sequences were associated with HLA alleles. According to a later analysis, donors in an Asian-associated ancestry cluster reportedly had fewer N-insertions than the approximately 720-donor mean. Reports showed the classifier diagnosing cytomegalovirus status with high specificity and sensitivity. Most TCR beta V segments were productive about 90% or about 30% of the time in an earlier analysis.

As to this clone: Its specificity is not known.

J was trimmed by 4 bases and V by 7 bases; bases with no gene match: 4. Germline lookup yields CDR1 MNHNS and CDR2 SASEGT. This CDR3 contains 12 residues. The PCR contained 60 Vbeta and 13 Jbeta primers. Data came from immunoSEQ multiplex PCR; TCRdb stores just in-frame clones and leaves some out. This table holds some 110,000 clones, 60% to 85% found once. This sequence originates from a man aged 35 to 55 in good health and CMV-seronegative. The sequencing input was PBMCs. The genes are TRBV6-1 and TRBJ2-7; 7 bases are a match to TRBD2. The CDR3 bases are TGTGCCAGCACCAATAGCGGGTACGAGCAGTACTTC. It specifies CASTNSGYEQYF.